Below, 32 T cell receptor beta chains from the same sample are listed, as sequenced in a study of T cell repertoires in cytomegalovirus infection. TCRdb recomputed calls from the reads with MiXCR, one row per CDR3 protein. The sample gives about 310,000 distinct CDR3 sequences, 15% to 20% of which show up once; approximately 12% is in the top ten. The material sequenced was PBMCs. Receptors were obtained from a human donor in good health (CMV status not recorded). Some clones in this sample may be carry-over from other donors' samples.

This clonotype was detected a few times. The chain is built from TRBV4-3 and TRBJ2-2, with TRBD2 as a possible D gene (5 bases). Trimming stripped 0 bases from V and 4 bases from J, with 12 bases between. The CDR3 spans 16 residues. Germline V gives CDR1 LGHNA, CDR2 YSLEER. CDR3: CASSQDGRGITGELFF. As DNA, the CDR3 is TGCGCCAGCAGCCAAGATGGGAGAGGGATCACCGGGGAGCTGTTTTTT.

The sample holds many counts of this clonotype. The chain's CDR3 is CASSQEPQGASEQFF. Here the CDR3 DNA reads TGTGCCAGCAGCCAAGAACCCCAGGGGGCAAGTGAGCAGTTCTTC. The genes are TRBV4-2 and TRBJ2-1; 8 bases align to TRBD1. Trimming removed 0 bases from V and 9 bases from J; junction bases left unmatched: 7. CDR3 length equals 15 residues. Germline V gene data show CDR1 as LGHNA and CDR2 as YNFKEQ.

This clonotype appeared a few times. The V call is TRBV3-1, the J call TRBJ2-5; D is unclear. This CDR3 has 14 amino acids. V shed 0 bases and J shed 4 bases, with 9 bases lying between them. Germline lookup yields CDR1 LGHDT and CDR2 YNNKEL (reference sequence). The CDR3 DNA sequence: TGTGCCAGCAGCCAAGATTACGGCAGAGAGACCCAGTACTTC. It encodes CASSQDYGRETQYF.

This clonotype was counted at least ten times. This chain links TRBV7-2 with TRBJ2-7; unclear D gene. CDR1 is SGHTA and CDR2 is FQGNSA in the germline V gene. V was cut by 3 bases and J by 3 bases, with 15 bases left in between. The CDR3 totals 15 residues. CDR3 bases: TGTGCCAGCAGCTTGGTGGTTGCCAGTGGCTACGAGCAGTACTTC. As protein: CASSLVVASGYEQYF. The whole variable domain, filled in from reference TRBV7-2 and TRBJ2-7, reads GAGVSQSPSNKVTEKGKDVELRCDPISGHTALYWYRQSLGQGLEFLIYFQGNSAPDKSGLPSDRFSAERTGGSVSTLTIQRTQQEDSAVYLCASSLVVASGYEQYFGPGTRLTVT.

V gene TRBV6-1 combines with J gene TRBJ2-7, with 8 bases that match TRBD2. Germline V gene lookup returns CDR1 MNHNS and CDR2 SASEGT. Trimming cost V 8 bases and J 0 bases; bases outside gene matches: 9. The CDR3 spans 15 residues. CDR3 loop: CASAGGRAGSYEQYF. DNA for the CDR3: TGTGCCAGCGCGGGAGGAAGAGCAGGCTCCTACGAGCAGTACTTC.

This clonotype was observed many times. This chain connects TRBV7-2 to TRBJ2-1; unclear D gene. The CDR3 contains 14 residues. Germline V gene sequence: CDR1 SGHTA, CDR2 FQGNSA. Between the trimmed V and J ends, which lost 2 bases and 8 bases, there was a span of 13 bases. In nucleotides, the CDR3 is TGTGCCAGCAGCTTACATCAGGCCTCCGATGAGCAGTTCTTC. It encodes CASSLHQASDEQFF.

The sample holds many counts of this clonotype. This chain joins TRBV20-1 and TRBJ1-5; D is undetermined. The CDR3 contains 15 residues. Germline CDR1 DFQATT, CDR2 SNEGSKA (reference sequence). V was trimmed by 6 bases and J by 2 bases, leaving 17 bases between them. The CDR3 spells CSAARATDGNQPQHF. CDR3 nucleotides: TGCAGTGCCGCCCGGGCCACGGACGGCAATCAGCCCCAGCATTTT.

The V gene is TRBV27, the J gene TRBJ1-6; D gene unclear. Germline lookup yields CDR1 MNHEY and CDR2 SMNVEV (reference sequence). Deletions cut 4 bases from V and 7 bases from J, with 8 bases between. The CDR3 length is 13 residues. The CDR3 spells CASSWAENSPLHF. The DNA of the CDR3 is TGTGCCAGCAGTTGGGCAGAGAATTCACCCCTCCACTTT.

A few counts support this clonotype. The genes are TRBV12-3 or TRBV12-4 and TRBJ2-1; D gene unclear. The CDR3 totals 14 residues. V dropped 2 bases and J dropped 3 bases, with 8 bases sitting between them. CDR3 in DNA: TGTGCCAGCAGTTTACTGCGAGGCTACAATGAGCAGTTCTTC. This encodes CASSLLRGYNEQFF.

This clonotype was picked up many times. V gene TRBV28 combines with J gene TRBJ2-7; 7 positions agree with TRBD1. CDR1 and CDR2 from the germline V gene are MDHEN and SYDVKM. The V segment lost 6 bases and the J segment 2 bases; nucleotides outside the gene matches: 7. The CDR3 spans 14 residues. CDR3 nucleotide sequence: TGTGCCAGCAGCGAGACAGGGAATACCTACGAGCAGTACTTC. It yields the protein CASSETGNTYEQYF.

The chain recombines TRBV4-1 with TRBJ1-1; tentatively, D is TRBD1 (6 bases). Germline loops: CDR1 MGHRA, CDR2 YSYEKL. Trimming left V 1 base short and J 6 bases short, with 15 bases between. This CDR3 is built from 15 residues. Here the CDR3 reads CASSQGTGTLAEAFF. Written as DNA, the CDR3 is TGCGCCAGCAGCCAAGGTACAGGGACCCTGGCTGAAGCTTTCTTT.

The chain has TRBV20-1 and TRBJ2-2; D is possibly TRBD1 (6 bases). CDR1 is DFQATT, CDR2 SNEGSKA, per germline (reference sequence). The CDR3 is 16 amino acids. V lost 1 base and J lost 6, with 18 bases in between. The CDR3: CSARGVPGHWPGELFF. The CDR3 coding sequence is TGCAGTGCTAGAGGGGTCCCGGGACATTGGCCCGGGGAGCTGTTTTTT.

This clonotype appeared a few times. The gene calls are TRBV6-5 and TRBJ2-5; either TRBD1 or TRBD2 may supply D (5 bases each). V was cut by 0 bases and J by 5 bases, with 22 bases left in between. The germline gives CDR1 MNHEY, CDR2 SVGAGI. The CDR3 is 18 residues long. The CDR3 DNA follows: TGTGCCAGCAGTTACTCGTCGGGGACGACAGATACGAGGGAGACCCAGTACTTC. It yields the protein CASSYSSGTTDTRETQYF.

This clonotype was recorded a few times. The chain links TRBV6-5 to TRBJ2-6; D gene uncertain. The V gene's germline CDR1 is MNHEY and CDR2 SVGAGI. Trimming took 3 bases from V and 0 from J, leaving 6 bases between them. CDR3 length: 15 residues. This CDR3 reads CASSYLPSGANVLTF. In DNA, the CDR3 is TGTGCCAGCAGTTATCTGCCCTCTGGGGCCAACGTCCTGACTTTC.

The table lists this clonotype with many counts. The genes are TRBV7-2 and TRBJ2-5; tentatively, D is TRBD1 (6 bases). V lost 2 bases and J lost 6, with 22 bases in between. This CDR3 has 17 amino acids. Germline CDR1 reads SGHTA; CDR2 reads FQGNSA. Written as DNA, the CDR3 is TGTGCCAGCAGCTTATGGGCATCAGGGGCGCGGGCGCAGACCCAGTACTTC. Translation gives CASSLWASGARAQTQYF.

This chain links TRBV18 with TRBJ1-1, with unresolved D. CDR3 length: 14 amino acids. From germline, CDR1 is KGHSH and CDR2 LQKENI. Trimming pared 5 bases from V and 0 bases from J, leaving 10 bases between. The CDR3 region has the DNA TGTGCCAGCTCAGAAACGACACTGAACACTGAAGCTTTCTTT. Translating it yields CASSETTLNTEAFF.

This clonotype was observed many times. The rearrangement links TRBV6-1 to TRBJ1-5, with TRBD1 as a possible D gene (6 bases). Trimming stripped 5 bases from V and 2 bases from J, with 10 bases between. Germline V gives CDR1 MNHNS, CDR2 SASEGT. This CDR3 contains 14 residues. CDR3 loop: CASSPAGGNQPQHF. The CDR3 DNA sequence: TGTGCCAGCAGTCCTGCAGGGGGCAATCAGCCCCAGCATTTT.

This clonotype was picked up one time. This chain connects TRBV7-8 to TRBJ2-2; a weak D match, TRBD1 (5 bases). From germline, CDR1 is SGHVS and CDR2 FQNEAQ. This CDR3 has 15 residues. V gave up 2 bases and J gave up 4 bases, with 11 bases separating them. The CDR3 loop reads CASSLSRVPTGELFF. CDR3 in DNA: TGTGCCAGCAGCTTATCCAGGGTCCCCACCGGGGAGCTGTTTTTT.

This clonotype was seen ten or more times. The CDR3 bases are TGTGCCAGCGCCGGGACAGTTCGACCCTACGAGCAGTACTTC. Protein: CASAGTVRPYEQYF. The V call is TRBV7-2, the J call TRBJ2-7, with TRBD1 matching 7 bases. Unmatched junction bases numbered 9, after V lost 8 bases and J lost 2 bases. CDR1 and CDR2 (germline): SGHTA, FQGNSA. There are 14 residues in the CDR3.

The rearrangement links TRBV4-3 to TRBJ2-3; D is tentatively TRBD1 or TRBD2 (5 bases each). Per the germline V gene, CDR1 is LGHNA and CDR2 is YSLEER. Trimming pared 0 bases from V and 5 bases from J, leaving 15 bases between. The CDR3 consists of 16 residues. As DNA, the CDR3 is TGCGCCAGCAGCCAAGAAGGGGAGAGTGGGGGAGATACGCAGTATTTT. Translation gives CASSQEGESGGDTQYF.

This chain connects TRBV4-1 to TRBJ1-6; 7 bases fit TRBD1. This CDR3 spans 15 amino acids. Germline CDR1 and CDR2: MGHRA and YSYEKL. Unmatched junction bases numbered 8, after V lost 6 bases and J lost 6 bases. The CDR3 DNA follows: TGCGCCAGCAGGCGAGGGACAGTGACTAATTCACCCCTCCACTTT. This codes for CASRRGTVTNSPLHF.

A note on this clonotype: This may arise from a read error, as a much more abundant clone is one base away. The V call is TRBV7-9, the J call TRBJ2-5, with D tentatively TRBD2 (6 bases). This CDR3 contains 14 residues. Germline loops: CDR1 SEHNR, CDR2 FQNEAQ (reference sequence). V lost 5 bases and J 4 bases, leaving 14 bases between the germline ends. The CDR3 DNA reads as TGTGCCAGCAGCCGATCGGAGGGGAGAGAGACCCAGTACTTC. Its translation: CASSRSEGRETQYF.

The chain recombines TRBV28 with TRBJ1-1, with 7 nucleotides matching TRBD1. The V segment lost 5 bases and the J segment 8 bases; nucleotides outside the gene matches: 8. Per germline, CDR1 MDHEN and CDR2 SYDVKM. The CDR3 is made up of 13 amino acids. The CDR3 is CASSPPGQREAFF. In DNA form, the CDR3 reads TGTGCCAGCAGTCCCCCGGGACAGCGAGAAGCTTTCTTT.

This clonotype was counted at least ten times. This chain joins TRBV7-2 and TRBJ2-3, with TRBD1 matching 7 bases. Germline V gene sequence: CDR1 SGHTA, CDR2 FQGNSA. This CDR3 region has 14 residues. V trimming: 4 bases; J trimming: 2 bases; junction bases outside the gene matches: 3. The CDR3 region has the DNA TGTGCCAGCAGCTGGACAGGCTACACAGATACGCAGTATTTT. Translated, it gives CASSWTGYTDTQYF.

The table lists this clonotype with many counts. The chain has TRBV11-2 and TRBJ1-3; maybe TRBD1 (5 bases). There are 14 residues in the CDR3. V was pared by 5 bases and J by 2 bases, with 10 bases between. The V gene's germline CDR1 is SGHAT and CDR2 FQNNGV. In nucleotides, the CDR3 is TGTGCCAGCAGCCCCGGGACTGCTGGAAACACCATATATTTT. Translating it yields CASSPGTAGNTIYF. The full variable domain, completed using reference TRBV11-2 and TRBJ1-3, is EAGVAQSPRYKIIEKRQSVAFWCNPISGHATLYWYQQILGQGPKLLIQFQNNGVVDDSQLPKDRFSAERLKGVDSTLKIQPAKLEDSAVYLCASSPGTAGNTIYFGEGSWLTVV.

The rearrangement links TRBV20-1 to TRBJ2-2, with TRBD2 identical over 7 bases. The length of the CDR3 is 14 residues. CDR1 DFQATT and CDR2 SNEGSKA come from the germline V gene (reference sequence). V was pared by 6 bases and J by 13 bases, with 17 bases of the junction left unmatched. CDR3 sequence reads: CSAKAGGTHTPLFF. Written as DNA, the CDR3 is TGCAGTGCCAAGGCCGGGGGGACCCATACCCCGCTGTTTTTT.

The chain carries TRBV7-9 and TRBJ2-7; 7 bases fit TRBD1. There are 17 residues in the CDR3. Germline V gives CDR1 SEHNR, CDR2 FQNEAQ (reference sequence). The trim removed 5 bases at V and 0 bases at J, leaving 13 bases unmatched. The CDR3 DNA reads TGTGCCAGCAGCCAATTCGGGGACAGCCAAGCCTCCTACGAGCAGTACTTC. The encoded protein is CASSQFGDSQASYEQYF.

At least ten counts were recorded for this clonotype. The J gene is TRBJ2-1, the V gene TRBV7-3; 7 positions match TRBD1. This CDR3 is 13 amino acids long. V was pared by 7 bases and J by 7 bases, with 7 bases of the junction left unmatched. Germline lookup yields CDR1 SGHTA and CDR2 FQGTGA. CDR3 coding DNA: TGTGCCAGCACGCAGACAGGGTTGAATGAGCAGTTCTTC. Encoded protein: CASTQTGLNEQFF.

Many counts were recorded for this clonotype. CDR3 in DNA: TGTGCCAGCAGTTACATCCGGGGGGGAGGTTACAATGAGCAGTTCTTC. Encoded protein: CASSYIRGGGYNEQFF. The chain couples TRBV6-5 to TRBJ2-1; TRBD2 agrees at 8 bases. The V and J ends lost 2 bases and 4 bases, in that order; junction bases with no gene match: 7. CDR1 MNHEY and CDR2 SVGAGI come from the germline V gene. The CDR3 is made up of 16 amino acids.

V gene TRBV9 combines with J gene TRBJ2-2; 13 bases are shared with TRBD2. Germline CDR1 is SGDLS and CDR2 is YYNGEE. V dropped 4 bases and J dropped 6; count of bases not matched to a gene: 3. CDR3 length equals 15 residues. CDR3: CASSPGLAGAGELFF. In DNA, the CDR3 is TGTGCCAGCAGCCCCGGACTAGCGGGAGCCGGGGAGCTGTTTTTT.

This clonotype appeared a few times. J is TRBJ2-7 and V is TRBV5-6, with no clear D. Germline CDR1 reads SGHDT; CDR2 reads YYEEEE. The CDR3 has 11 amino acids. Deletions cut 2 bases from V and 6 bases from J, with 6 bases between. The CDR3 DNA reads TGTGCCAGCAGCTTCGCCTCCGAGCAGTACTTC. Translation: CASSFASEQYF.

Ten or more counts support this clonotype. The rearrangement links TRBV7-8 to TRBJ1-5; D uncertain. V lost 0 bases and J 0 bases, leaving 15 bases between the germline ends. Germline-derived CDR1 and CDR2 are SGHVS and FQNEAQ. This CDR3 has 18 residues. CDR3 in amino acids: CASSLAEGYRYSNQPQHF. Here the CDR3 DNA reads TGTGCCAGCAGCTTAGCGGAGGGATACAGATATAGCAATCAGCCCCAGCATTTT.